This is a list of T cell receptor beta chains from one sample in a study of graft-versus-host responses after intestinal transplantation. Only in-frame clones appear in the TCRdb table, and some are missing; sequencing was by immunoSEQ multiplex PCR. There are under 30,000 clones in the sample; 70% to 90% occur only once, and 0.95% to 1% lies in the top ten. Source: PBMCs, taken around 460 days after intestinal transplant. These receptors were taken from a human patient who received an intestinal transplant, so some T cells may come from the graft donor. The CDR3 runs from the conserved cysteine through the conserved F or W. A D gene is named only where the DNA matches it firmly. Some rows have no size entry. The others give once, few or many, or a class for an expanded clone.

CSVEEAGGWDNEQFF TGCAGCGTTGAAGAAGCGGGAGGTTGGGACAATGAGCAGTTCTTC TRBJ2-1 - TRBD2 TRBV29-1
CASSLAGVDTQYF TGCGCCAGCAGCTTGGCCGGGGTGGATACGCAGTATTTT TRBJ2-3 - - TRBV5-1
CASSESGWRAGNYNEQFF TGTGCCAGCAGTGAATCGGGGTGGCGAGCGGGAAATTACAATGAGCAGTTCTTC TRBJ2-1 - TRBD2 TRBV25-1
CASSKAPPDTEAFF TGTGCCAGCAGCAAAGCGCCTCCGGACACTGAAGCTTTCTTT TRBJ1-1 - - TRBV21-1
CASSLNRAAPEAFF TGTGCCAGCAGTTTAAACCGGGCCGCGCCTGAAGCTTTCTTT TRBJ1-1 - - TRBV6-5
CASSQAPGQGAYEQYF TGTGCCAGCAGCCAAGCCCCGGGACAGGGGGCCTACGAGCAGTACTTC TRBJ2-7 - TRBD1 TRBV4-2
CASTPGTSLGEQYF TGTGCCAGCACCCCAGGGACCTCTCTGGGCGAGCAGTACTTC TRBJ2-7 - - TRBV4-2
CASSRTGHPEYQETQYF TGTGCCAGCAGCAGAACTGGACACCCCGAGTACCAAGAGACCCAGTACTTC TRBJ2-5 - - TRBV5-5
CASSQTGTGTGANVLTF TGCGCCAGCAGCCAAACCGGGACAGGGACTGGGGCCAACGTCCTGACTTTC TRBJ2-6 - TRBD1 TRBV4-1
CASSQVFSETYEQYF TGCGCCAGCAGCCAAGTGTTCTCCGAAACCTACGAGCAGTACTTC TRBJ2-7 - - TRBV4-1
CASSVQSRGATGELFF TGTGCCAGCAGCGTACAGTCGAGGGGGGCCACCGGGGAGCTGTTTTTT TRBJ2-2 - - TRBV9
CASSRDGSTYEQYF TGTGCCAGCAGCCGTGACGGCAGTACCTACGAGCAGTACTTC TRBJ2-7 few - TRBV6-5
CASSYRTGRGQPQHF TGTGCCAGCAGTTACCGGACAGGGAGAGGTCAGCCCCAGCATTTT TRBJ1-5 - TRBD1 TRBV6-5
CASSQAEAGGRGTQYF TGTGCCAGCAGCCAAGCTGAAGCGGGAGGGCGGGGTACGCAGTATTTT TRBJ2-3 - TRBD2 TRBV4-2
CAWSSPVYRGLYEQYF TGTGCCTGGAGTTCGCCCGTATACAGGGGGCTCTACGAGCAGTACTTC TRBJ2-7 - TRBD1 TRBV30
CASSLTRDSLF TGTGCCAGCAGCTTAACCCGGGACAGTTTGTTT TRBJ1-1 - TRBD1 TRBV7-2
CATGTENTGELFF TGTGCCACCGGGACGGAGAACACCGGGGAGCTGTTTTTT TRBJ2-2 - - TRBV6-6
CASSGPGKETQYF TGTGCCAGTAGTGGCCCCGGGAAAGAGACCCAGTACTTC TRBJ2-5 - - TRBV9
CATSVSLSGNTIYF TGTGCCACCAGCGTCTCCTTATCCGGAAACACCATATATTTT TRBJ1-3 - - TRBV15
CSVPHLRDRLEFQPQHF TGCAGCGTGCCTCATCTCAGGGATCGGCTGGAATTTCAGCCCCAGCATTTT TRBJ1-5 few - TRBV29-1
CASSGGGRTGTAAYEQYF TGTGCCAGCAGCGGAGGGGGGCGAACCGGGACAGCCGCCTACGAGCAGTACTTC TRBJ2-7 few - TRBV7-9
CASSLAVGQPQHF TGTGCTAGCAGCTTGGCCGTGGGTCAGCCCCAGCATTTT TRBJ1-5 - - TRBV7-7
CASERQGNQPQHF TGTGCCAGCGAGCGACAGGGCAATCAGCCCCAGCATTTT TRBJ1-5 - - TRBV28
CASSFKGRIIDEQYF TGTGCCAGCAGCTTCAAGGGGCGCATTATTGACGAGCAGTACTTC TRBJ2-7 few - TRBV5-5
CASSDKRETQYF TGTGCCAGCAGTGATAAAAGGGAGACCCAGTACTTC TRBJ2-5 - - TRBV2
CASSFGERETQYF TGTGCCAGCAGCTTCGGGGAGAGGGAGACCCAGTACTTC TRBJ2-5 - - TRBV7-3
CASSAGGGHEQYF TGTGCCAGCAGCGCGGGAGGGGGCCACGAGCAGTACTTC TRBJ2-7 once TRBD2 TRBV11-2
CASSSDRASYNEQFF TGCGCCAGCAGCTCGGACAGGGCCTCCTACAATGAGCAGTTCTTC TRBJ2-1 - TRBD1 TRBV5-1
CASSLGAAGGPSNEQFF TGTGCCAGCAGCTTAGGGGCCGCGGGAGGGCCGAGCAATGAGCAGTTCTTC TRBJ2-1 - TRBD2 TRBV7-8
CASSSAMGEGNTIYF TGTGCCAGCAGTTCCGCTATGGGGGAAGGAAACACCATATATTTT TRBJ1-3 - - TRBV28
CASMEQGASYEQYF TGTGCCAGCATGGAACAGGGGGCCTCCTACGAGCAGTACTTC TRBJ2-7 - TRBD1 TRBV5-4
CASSTGWDADYEQYF TGTGCCAGCAGTACCGGTTGGGACGCCGACTACGAGCAGTACTTC TRBJ2-7 - - TRBV6-5
CASKGGSSYNEQFF TGTGCCAGCAAAGGGGGAAGCTCCTACAATGAGCAGTTCTTC TRBJ2-1 - - TRBV6-5
CASSLDLGEQFF TGTGCCAGCAGCTTAGATCTCGGGGAGCAGTTCTTC TRBJ2-1 - - TRBV11-2
CASKPAGNTGELFF TGTGCCAGCAAACCAGCGGGGAACACCGGGGAGCTGTTTTTT TRBJ2-2 - - TRBV9
CASRTGSSDTGELFF TGTGCCAGCAGGACAGGTTCTTCGGACACCGGGGAGCTGTTTTTT TRBJ2-2 - - TRBV6-5